This is a list of T cell receptor beta chains from one sample in a study of neurological immune-mediated disorders. TCRdb itself ran the 5' RACE reads through MiXCR, one entry per CDR3 protein. Among under 70,000 distinct CDR3 sequences listed, 5.2% were seen once. Specimen: PBMCs. These TCRs come from a woman in her thirties with multiple sclerosis. The CDR3 runs from the conserved cysteine through the conserved F or W. The order of the fields is D gene, V gene, J gene, clone size, CDR3 DNA, CDR3 protein. A D gene is named only where the DNA matches it firmly. Expanded clones get a size class; other rows say once, few or many, or leave the size out.

-,TRBV18,TRBJ1-1,many,TGTGCCAGCTCAAGGACGGGACCTGAAGCTTTCTTT,CASSRTGPEAFF
TRBD1,TRBV20-1,TRBJ1-3,-,TGCAGTGCTTCTGGACAGGGCGGAAACACCATATATTTT,CSASGQGGNTIYF
-,TRBV5-1,TRBJ1-1,many,TGCGCCAGCAGCTGGGGCTCGGATTCAAGAGCTTTCTTT,CASSWGSDSRAFF
-,TRBV13,TRBJ1-5,many,TGTGCCAGCAGCTTAGTCGGTCAGCCCCAGCATTTT,CASSLVGQPQHF
-,TRBV6-6,TRBJ1-2,-,TGTGCCAGCAGGTCGTCTCACAACTATGGCTACACCTTC,CASRSSHNYGYTF
-,TRBV6-6,TRBJ2-6,many,TGTGCCAGCAGCCCGCACGGAGCTGGGGCCAACGTCCTGACTTTC,CASSPHGAGANVLTF
TRBD2,TRBV11-2,TRBJ2-5,few,TGTGCCAGCAGCCCTACTATAGCGGGGGGTGGAGAGACCCAGTACTTC,CASSPTIAGGGETQYF
-,TRBV2,TRBJ1-1,many,TGTGCCAGCAGTTTTAGGGGCTCGAACACTGAAGCTTTCTTT,CASSFRGSNTEAFF
-,TRBV3-1,TRBJ1-2,-,TGTGCCAGCAGCCATTGGGCATCTGGCTACACCTTC,CASSHWASGYTF
-,TRBV20-1,TRBJ1-2,many,TGCAGTGCTCGTAAAAACGGGGTCCAGAACTATGGCTACACCTTC,CSARKNGVQNYGYTF
TRBD2,TRBV3-1,TRBJ2-3,many,TGTGCCAGCAGCACTGGAAGCGGGGGGGCTGTCACAGATACGCAGTATTTT,CASSTGSGGAVTDTQYF
-,TRBV6-2/TRBV6-3,TRBJ2-5,many,TGTGCCAGCAGTTACTCTTTACAGGAGTACCAAGAGACCCAGTACTTC,CASSYSLQEYQETQYF
-,TRBV7-9,TRBJ2-5,many,TGTGCCAGCAGACCGACAGGAGGAGAGACCCAGTACTTC,CASRPTGGETQYF
-,TRBV7-2,TRBJ1-5,many,TGTGCCAGCAGCTTAAACGGGGGGAATCAGCCCCAGCATTTT,CASSLNGGNQPQHF
TRBD2,TRBV7-9,TRBJ2-6,-,TGTGCCAGCAGCCCTCGGGGAGGGTTCCGGACTGGGGCCAACGTCCTGACTTTC,CASSPRGGFRTGANVLTF
TRBD1,TRBV10-3,TRBJ1-6,-,TGTGCCATCAGCGGGACAGGGGGGTCACCCCTCAACTTT,CAISGTGGSPLNF
-,TRBV5-1,TRBJ2-1,many,TGCGCCAGCAGCTTGGGGGGAAGCGGCTCCTACAATGAGCAGTTCTTC,CASSLGGSGSYNEQFF
-,TRBV28,TRBJ1-2,-,TGTGCCAGCAGTTTAATGAGTTTCTCTACTCCTACGGGAGGCTACACCTTC,CASSLMSFSTPTGGYTF
TRBD1,TRBV7-8,TRBJ1-5,many,TGTGCCAGCAGCTTAGCGGGCAGGGGGCTGGGGCAGCCCCAGCATTTT,CASSLAGRGLGQPQHF
TRBD1,TRBV6-6,TRBJ2-7,many,TGTGCCAGCAGAAAAGGACAGGGTCAGTACTTC,CASRKGQGQYF
TRBD2,TRBV7-2,TRBJ2-2,few,TGTGCCAGCAGCTCTAGCGGCGGACTGATCAACACCGGGGAGCTGTTTTTT,CASSSSGGLINTGELFF
TRBD1,TRBV4-2,TRBJ1-2,many,TGTGCCAGCAGCCAAGACTACAGGGGAGGGGGCTATGGCTACACCTTC,CASSQDYRGGGYGYTF
TRBD2,TRBV7-2,TRBJ2-3,many,TGTGCCAGCAGCCCGGGACTAGCGGGGATCACAGATACGCAGTATTTT,CASSPGLAGITDTQYF
TRBD2,TRBV18,TRBJ2-1,few,TGTGCCAGCTCACCAAATCCTAGCGGCAGCTCCTACAATGAGCAGTTCTTC,CASSPNPSGSSYNEQFF
-,TRBV5-1,TRBJ1-1,many,TGCGCCAGCAGCGTGGATGTCGGTGGCACTGAAGCTTTCTTT,CASSVDVGGTEAFF
-,TRBV5-1,TRBJ2-7,many,TGCGCCAGCAGCTTCGGTGCGGGGAGCGAGCAGTACTTC,CASSFGAGSEQYF
TRBD1,TRBV12-3/TRBV12-4,TRBJ1-1,-,TGTGCCAGCAGTATCCAGGGGGGAGGGAGAGCTTTCTTT,CASSIQGGGRAFF
TRBD1,TRBV5-1,TRBJ2-3,many,TGCGCCAGCAGCCTAGATGCGAGAGGGGGCTCTCGAGATACGCAGTATTTT,CASSLDARGGSRDTQYF
TRBD1,TRBV4-2,TRBJ2-7,many,TGTGCCAGCAGCCAGGCCGGGACAGTCTCCTACGAGCAGTACTTC,CASSQAGTVSYEQYF
-,TRBV6-5,TRBJ2-7,many,TGTGCCAGCAGCCCCGAGTATGCCTATGGGTCCTACGAGCAGTACTTC,CASSPEYAYGSYEQYF
-,TRBV20-1,TRBJ2-3,many,TGCAGTGCCAATAGCTTTACCGGGGCCACAGATACGCAGTATTTT,CSANSFTGATDTQYF
TRBD1,TRBV5-1,TRBJ2-5,many,TGCGCCAGCAGCTCACACAGGGGGGAGACCCAGTACTTC,CASSSHRGETQYF
-,TRBV5-1,TRBJ2-1,many,TGCGCCAGCAGTAGGTGGGATGAGCAGTTCTTC,CASSRWDEQFF
-,TRBV4-2,TRBJ2-5,-,TGTGCCAGCAGCCAATTCCTAGAGGAGACCCAGTACTTC,CASSQFLEETQYF
TRBD2,TRBV4-1,TRBJ2-3,many,TGCGCCAGCAGCCGTAGCGGGGGGGCTCTGGTTGGTAGGACAGATACGCAGTATTTT,CASSRSGGALVGRTDTQYF
-,TRBV20-1,TRBJ1-4,many,TGCAGTGCTAGAGATGAGGGAAGCAATGAAAAACTGTTTTTT,CSARDEGSNEKLFF
-,TRBV5-1,TRBJ1-1,-,TGCGCCAGCAGTATGAGCCCTCGGGACACTGAAGCTTTCTTT,CASSMSPRDTEAFF
TRBD1,TRBV20-1,TRBJ2-3,-,TGCAGTGCCCCCCGCCTGGGGACAGATCCAGATACGCAGTATTTT,CSAPRLGTDPDTQYF
-,TRBV10-3,TRBJ1-5,-,TGTGCCATCGGTCACGACTATTATAGCAATCAGCCCCAGCATTTT,CAIGHDYYSNQPQHF
-,TRBV5-5,TRBJ2-1,many,TGTGCCAGCAGCTTGGTGGGGGGCAGTTACAATGAGCAGTTCTTC,CASSLVGGSYNEQFF